This paragraph covers one TCR beta chain sequence. What it binds is not known. V gave up 0 bases and J gave up 0 bases, with 10 bases separating them. This CDR3 is 16 amino acids long. CDR1 SGDLS and CDR2 YYNGEE come from the germline V gene. The data derive from a study of radiation and T cells in renal cell carcinoma. Findings and limits, study-wide: Top tumor clonotypes rose in blood 2 weeks post-radiation, then contracted.

Time point indicated: blood 4 weeks post-SBRT, at nephrectomy. Treatment: 15 Gy SBRT to primary tumor, nephrectomy 4 weeks later. Nephrectomy followed 15 Gy stereotactic body radiation by 4 weeks. Blood was sampled at baseline, 2 weeks and 4 weeks after SBRT. This renal cell carcinoma was of the clear cell type. TCRdb's copy holds only in-frame clones and misses some; the assay was immunoSEQ multiplex PCR. This table holds around 95,000 clones, around 80% found once. The starting material was blood, obtained from a patient whose treatment included radiotherapy and nephrectomy. The rearrangement links TRBV9 to TRBJ2-1; unclear D gene. The TCR was taken from a man aged 55-75 years with renal cell carcinoma. In nucleotides, the CDR3 is TGTGCCAGCAGCGTAGCGTCTGCTAGCTCCTACAATGAGCAGTTCTTC. This translates into CASSVASASSYNEQFF.